Listed below are T cell receptor beta chains from one sample, sequenced in a study of blood T cells in healthy people across ages. A single record per CDR3 protein comes from TCRdb applying MiXCR to the 5' RACE reads. Of approximately 1.5 million distinct CDR3 sequences in the sample, 42% were seen once. Sequencing was carried out using blood. All receptors come from a woman younger than 30 in good health. Each CDR3 is given with its conserved first and last residue. D genes are given only for firm matches. Clone size is not always given. Where it is, it says once, few, many or a class for expanded clones.

J gene	V gene	clone size	CDR3 length	D gene	CDR3 DNA	CDR3 protein
TRBJ2-5	TRBV5-1	few	13	TRBD2	TGCGCCAGCAGCGGGGGACTAAGTCAGACCCAGTACTTC	CASSGGLSQTQYF
TRBJ2-3	TRBV9	.	16	TRBD2	TGTGCCAGCAGCGTAGGAGCGGGAGGGCCGACAGATACGCAGTATTTT	CASSVGAGGPTDTQYF
TRBJ2-1	TRBV12-3/TRBV12-4	.	14	TRBD2	TGTGCCAGCAGTTTCCTAGCGGTCAACAATGAGCAGTTCTTC	CASSFLAVNNEQFF
TRBJ1-5	TRBV27	few	14	.	TGTGCCAGCAGTTTGGGCAGGATCAATCAGCCCCAGCATTTT	CASSLGRINQPQHF
TRBJ2-5	TRBV18	.	15	TRBD1	TGTGCCAGCTCGCCCCGGGGACAGGGGAGAGAGACCCAGTACTTC	CASSPRGQGRETQYF
TRBJ2-7	TRBV20-1	.	14	.	TGCAGTGCTAGAGATCGAGGGGGTCTAGTCGAGCAGTACTTC	CSARDRGGLVEQYF
TRBJ2-7	TRBV15	few	14	.	TGTGCCACCCCCGGGACAACCTATCCCTACGAGCAGTACTTC	CATPGTTYPYEQYF
TRBJ2-7	TRBV9	.	16	TRBD2	TGTGCCAGCAGCGCCGGGACTAGCGCCCCCTACAATGAGCAGTACTTC	CASSAGTSAPYNEQYF
TRBJ1-2	TRBV4-1	.	15	TRBD1	TGCGCCAGCAGCCAAGATGGACAGGGTACCTATGGCTACACCTTC	CASSQDGQGTYGYTF
TRBJ1-2	TRBV29-1	.	15	TRBD1	TGCAGCGACCTTGTGAACAGGGGGAGTTACTATGGCTACACCTTC	CSDLVNRGSYYGYTF
TRBJ2-2	TRBV7-6	.	19	TRBD2	TGTGCCAGCAGCTTACCCGGACTAGCGGGTCCCAGAAGGACCGGGGAGCTGTTTTTT	CASSLPGLAGPRRTGELFF
TRBJ1-1	TRBV4-3	.	16	TRBD1	TGCGCCAGCAGCCAAGGATCGGGACAGGCTTACACTGAAGCTTTCTTT	CASSQGSGQAYTEAFF
TRBJ1-6	TRBV20-1	.	13	.	TGCAGTGCTAGCGTAGGGCATAATTCACCCCTCCACTTT	CSASVGHNSPLHF
TRBJ1-2	TRBV30	.	11	.	TGTGCACGACGGGTGAACTATGGCTACACCTTC	CARRVNYGYTF
TRBJ1-6	TRBV6-1	.	14	.	TGTGCCAGTACCGGGAGCTCCTATAATTCACCCCTCCACTTT	CASTGSSYNSPLHF
TRBJ2-7	TRBV9	few	13	TRBD1	TGTGCCAGCAGCGTAGAGACAGGGGCCGAGCAGTACTTC	CASSVETGAEQYF
TRBJ2-1	TRBV29-1	few	13	.	TGCAGCGTTGAAGTCCAGACCCCCTATGAGCAGTTCTTC	CSVEVQTPYEQFF
TRBJ1-1	TRBV12-3/TRBV12-4	.	13	.	TGTGCCAGCAGTTTCTTTCGAGGCACTGAAGCTTTCTTT	CASSFFRGTEAFF
TRBJ1-6	TRBV6-2/TRBV6-3	.	15	.	TGTGCCAGCAGTTACCTCGGACTGCATAATTCACCCCTCCACTTT	CASSYLGLHNSPLHF
TRBJ1-1	TRBV12-5	.	16	TRBD1	TGTGCTAGTGGTTTGGTACAAGGGACAGGGACCACTGAAGCTTTCTTT	CASGLVQGTGTTEAFF
TRBJ2-5	TRBV4-3	.	11	.	TGCGCCAGCAGCCTCCTCCAGGCCCAGTACTTC	CASSLLQAQYF
TRBJ2-7	TRBV24-1	few	16	.	TGTGCCACCAGTGGGGCTCGGGGGAAATCCTACAATGAGCAGTACTTC	CATSGARGKSYNEQYF
TRBJ2-7	TRBV20-1	.	13	TRBD2	TGCAGTGCTACCCGACTAGCGATCTACGAGCAGTACTTC	CSATRLAIYEQYF